The entry that follows covers one T cell receptor beta chain sequence. The antigen it recognizes is unknown. Within one base of it there is no much larger clone, and no base qualities were kept. What the treatment or condition label conveys for this sample: around 19 received Ad26.COV2.S at low or high dose, single or two shots; 5 received placebo; per-sample allocation not given. Repertoires of vaccine and placebo recipients were sequenced from samples collected on day 63 after the first injection. Cohort 1b enrolled some 25 adults aged 18-55 years at a single site in Boston, USA, between 29 July and 7 August 2020. Ad26.COV2.S consisted of a replication-incompetent adenovirus type 26 vector by which a prefusion-stabilized SARS-CoV-2 spike protein from the original Wuhan strain was expressed. The trim is 10 bases for V and 7 bases for J, with a gap of 20 bases between the germline ends. CDR3 length: 13 amino acids, cysteine to phenylalanine. Only the CDR3 DNA stays, 39 bases, in frame from base 1. Based on the germline V gene, the CDR1 and CDR2 sequences are MDHEN and SYDVKM.

TCRbeta CDR3 regions were sequenced with the immunoSEQ Assay. After extraction, genomic DNA underwent amplification by bias-controlled multiplex PCR, followed by high-throughput sequencing. The source study handled its data this way. Collapsing and filtering of sequences were performed to quantify the absolute abundance of each unique TCRbeta CDR3 region. T cell fraction was estimated by normalizing TCRbeta template counts to usable DNA, with usable DNA measured through amplification of reference genes found in all nucleated cells. Repertoire TCRs were annotated as SARS-CoV-2-specific by exact matching of V gene, CDR3 amino acid sequence and J gene to a known reactive TCR set. The reference SARS-CoV-2 TCR set was derived from MIRA and filtered for enrichment in COVID-19-positive ImmuneCODE repertoires, a step that removed public or cross-reactive TCRs. Using the MIRA antigens, annotated TCRs were further analysed by specific ORF or by position within an ORF. Breadth was defined as the number of annotated unique rearrangements divided by the total number of unique productive rearrangements, and depth was defined as the summed frequency of the annotated unique rearrangements. Two-sided Wilcoxon rank-sum tests were applied when comparing TCR breadth between groups. TCRdb carries this immuneACCESS record with in-frame sequences only. Its versions omit some clonotypes, under half of them owing to an unresolved V gene in the studies checked, with the rest unexplained. V, J and clone size reflect that table, while D and trimming were determined from the DNA. The table for this sample lists around 400,000 clones; around 89% of them were counted only once. Over 1.5% of the sample lies in the top ten.

This sample is part of a study of Ad26.COV2.S vaccination and SARS-CoV-2 variants (dated by TCRdb to the early 2020s). Context from the whole study: Donors in the vaccine arm were drawn from COV1001, a multicentre, randomized, double-blind, placebo-controlled phase I-IIa trial testing Ad26.COV2.S in healthy adults. The TCR-sequenced set comprised about 32 samples: some 19 Ad26.COV2.S vaccine recipients, 5 placebo recipients and 8 SARS-CoV-2 convalescent individuals. Trial participants were randomized into five groups of five: low-dose or high-dose Ad26.COV2.S given once or twice, or placebo on both occasions. Ad26.COV2.S was given intramuscularly at 5x10^10 or 1x10^11 viral particles, as a single shot or as two shots 56 days apart. Blinding of investigators to trial group allocation was maintained during experiments and outcome assessment. TCRbeta repertoire sequencing was used to assess the specificity and breadth of SARS-CoV-2-reactive T cell receptors after Ad26.COV2.S vaccination. The research as a whole found: According to the authors, total T cell responses may have been underestimated by the TCR breadth and depth analyses. Higher spike-specific TCR breadth was observed in Ad26.COV2.S recipients than in placebo recipients (P = 0.0014). The study was not powered to compare responses between vaccine doses or regimens. After vaccination, spike-specific CD8+ and CD4+ T cell responses were reported to show substantial breadth. Non-spike TCR breadth was comparable between vaccine and placebo recipients, consistent with the vaccine containing only spike.

The sequence joins TRBV28 to TRBJ2-7; the D gene is possibly TRBD1 or TRBD2, with 5 bases matching each. Specimen: peripheral blood, collected in a trial of Ad26.COV2.S vaccine versus placebo. This clonotype was sampled from a person between 18 and 60 years old who received the Ad26.COV2.S COVID-19 vaccine or a placebo. The encoded CDR3 is CATLGPPFGEQYF. The sequence in DNA is TGTGCCACCCTGGGACCGCCCTTCGGTGAGCAGTACTTC.